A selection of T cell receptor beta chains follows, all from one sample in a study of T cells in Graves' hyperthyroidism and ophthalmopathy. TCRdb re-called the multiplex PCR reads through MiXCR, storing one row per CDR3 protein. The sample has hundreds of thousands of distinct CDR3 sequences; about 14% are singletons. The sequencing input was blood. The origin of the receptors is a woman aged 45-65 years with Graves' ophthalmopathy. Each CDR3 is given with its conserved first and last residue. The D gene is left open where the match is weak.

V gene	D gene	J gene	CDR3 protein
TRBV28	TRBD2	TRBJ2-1	CASSLGGVVYNEQFF
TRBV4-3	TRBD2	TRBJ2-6	CASSPGLAEVSGANVLTF
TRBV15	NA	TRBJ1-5	CATSRDRTSNQPQHF
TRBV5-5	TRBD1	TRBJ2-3	CASSLGQGLVTQYF
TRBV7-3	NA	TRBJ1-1	CASSSPGENTEAFF
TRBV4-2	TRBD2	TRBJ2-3	CASSQDKLAGTTDTQYF
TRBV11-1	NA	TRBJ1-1	CASSLKSYRETEAFF
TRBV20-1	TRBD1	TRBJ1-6	CSALKGTETLSSYNSPLHF
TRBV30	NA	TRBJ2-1	CAWSDSGNEQFF
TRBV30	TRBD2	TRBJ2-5	CAWRSTSGSETQYF
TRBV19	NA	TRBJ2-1	CASSMGVAYNEQLF
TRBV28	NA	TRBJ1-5	CVSRGNQPQHF
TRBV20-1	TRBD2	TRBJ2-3	CSAMTSGKSDTQYF
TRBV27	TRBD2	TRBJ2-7	CASSFLPGRSGTSYEQYF
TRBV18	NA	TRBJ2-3	CASSHPAAVGDTQYF
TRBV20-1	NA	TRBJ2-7	CSARGTAYEQYF
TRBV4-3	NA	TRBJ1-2	CASSPRQFNYGYTF
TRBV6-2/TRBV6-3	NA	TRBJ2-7	CASTQRQTSYEQYF
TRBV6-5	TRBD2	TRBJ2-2	CASSFGLVKRGGELFF
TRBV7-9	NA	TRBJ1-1	CASRFSGTEAFF
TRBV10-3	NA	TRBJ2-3	CAISLNPQGGDRDTQYF
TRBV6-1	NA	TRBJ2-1	CASSEGVDYNEQFF
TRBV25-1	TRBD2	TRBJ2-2	CASIAAGVGTRRGVLDTGELFF
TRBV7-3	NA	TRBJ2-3	CASSQEKGADTQYF
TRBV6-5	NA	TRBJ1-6	CASSYWGRGWADNSPLYF
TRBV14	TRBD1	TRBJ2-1	CASSQVQGAWNEQFF
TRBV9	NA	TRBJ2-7	CASSVESLPSEQYF
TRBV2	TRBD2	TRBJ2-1	CALSGKVEQFF
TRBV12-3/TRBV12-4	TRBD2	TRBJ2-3	CASSLTLAGGRRHTDTQYF
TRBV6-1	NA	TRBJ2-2	CASWRSQNTGELFF
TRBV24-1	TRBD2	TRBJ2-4	CATSYRDIVSGRALNIQYF
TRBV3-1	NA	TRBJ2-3	CASSQDRPAATQYF
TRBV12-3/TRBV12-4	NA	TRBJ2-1	CASSSSGRGGYNEQFF
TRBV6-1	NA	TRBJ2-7	CASTRSIQVYEQYF
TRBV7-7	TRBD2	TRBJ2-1	CASSPIAGEINEQFF
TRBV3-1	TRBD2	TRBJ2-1	CASSPGLAGVSEQFF
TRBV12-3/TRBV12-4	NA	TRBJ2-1	CASSGGPGEQFF
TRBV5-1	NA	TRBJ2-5	CASKLQRETQYF
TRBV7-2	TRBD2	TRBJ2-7	CASSYRTSGTTYEQYF
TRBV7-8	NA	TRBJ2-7	CASSLRQAPYEQYF
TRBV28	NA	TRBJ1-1	CASSDVRGVNTEAFF
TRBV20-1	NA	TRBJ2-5	CSARWGFQTQYF
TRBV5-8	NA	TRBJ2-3	CASMGTPSTDTQYF
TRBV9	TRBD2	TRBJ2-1	CASSGGDSGSHNEQFF
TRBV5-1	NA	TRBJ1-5	CASSLMGGPDQPQHF
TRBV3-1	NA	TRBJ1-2	CASSQDLAAIYGYTF
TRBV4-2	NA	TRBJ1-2	CASSQDLIGDGYTF
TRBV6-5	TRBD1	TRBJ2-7	CASSYQGAADEQYF
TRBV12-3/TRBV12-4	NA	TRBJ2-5	CASSLSQIQETQYF
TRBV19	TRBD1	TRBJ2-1	CASIRGTGVSNEQFF
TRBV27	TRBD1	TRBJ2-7	CASSLRTGGRSEQYF
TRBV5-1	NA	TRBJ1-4	CASSFSGFSTNEKLFF
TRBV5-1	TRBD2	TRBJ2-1	CASSLFAGAYNEQFF
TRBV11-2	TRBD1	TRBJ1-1	CASSRTGLNTEAFF